This note documents a single TCR beta chain sequence. Antigen: not known. Generated by immunoSEQ multiplex PCR, the TCRdb table keeps only in-frame clones and is missing some. The sample has about 120,000 clones, approximately 85% seen once. These data originate in a study of cytomegalovirus exposure and HLA in healthy donors. Study-wide findings and caveats: Later, an analysis found that TCR clusters from the first cohort tended to co-occur in the roughly 110 validation repertoires. According to the study, around 180 TCR beta chains were cytomegalovirus-associated. Researchers reported that a few CMV-associated chains were confirmed in vitro as CMV antigen-specific. Many donors shared some public TCRs, even though most TCR sequences were rare.

The sequenced material came from PBMCs. This sequence originates from a young man in good health and CMV-seronegative.

This CDR3 reads CASSYGQGRLYEQYF. The DNA of the CDR3 is TGTGCCAGCAGTTACGGACAGGGCAGGCTCTACGAGCAGTACTTC. V gene TRBV6-5 combines with J gene TRBJ2-7; 8 bases line up with TRBD1. Germline V CDR1 and CDR2: MNHEY, SVGAGI. The CDR3 has 15 amino acids. V was clipped by 2 bases and J by 3 bases; unmatched bases: 6.